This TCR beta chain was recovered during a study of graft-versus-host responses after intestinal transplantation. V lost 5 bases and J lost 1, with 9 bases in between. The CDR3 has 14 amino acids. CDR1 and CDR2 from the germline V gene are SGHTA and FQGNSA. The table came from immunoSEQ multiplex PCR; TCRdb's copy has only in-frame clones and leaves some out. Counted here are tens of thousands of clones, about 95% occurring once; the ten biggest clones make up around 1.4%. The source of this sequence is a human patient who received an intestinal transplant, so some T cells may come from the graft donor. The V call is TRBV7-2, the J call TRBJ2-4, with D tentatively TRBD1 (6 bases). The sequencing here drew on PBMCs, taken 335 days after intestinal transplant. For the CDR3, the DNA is TGTGCCAGCAGCCCAGGGGTTGCCAAAAACATTCAGTACTTC. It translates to CASSPGVAKNIQYF. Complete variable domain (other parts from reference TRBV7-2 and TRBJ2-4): GAGVSQSPSNKVTEKGKDVELRCDPISGHTALYWYRQSLGQGLEFLIYFQGNSAPDKSGLPSDRFSAERTGGSVSTLTIQRTQQEDSAVYLCASSPGVAKNIQYFGAGTRLSVL.